What follows are 4 T cell receptor beta chains derived from one specimen sequenced in a study of CD8 T cells in ankylosing spondylitis. MiXCR, applied by TCRdb to the 5' RACE reads, yields one record per CDR3 protein. The sample lists 350,000 to 400,000 distinct CDR3 sequences, 20% to 25% occurring once. Sequencing input: blood, either unsorted or a sorted T cell fraction (not recorded which). The source of these receptors is a male donor with ankylosing spondylitis or in good health (not recorded which).

This clonotype has just a few counts. The chain is built from TRBV6-1 and TRBJ1-1; weak D call: TRBD1 (5 bases). The CDR3 contains 13 residues. V was clipped by 6 bases and J by 4 bases, with 12 bases between them. Germline V CDR1 and CDR2: MNHNS, SASEGT. CDR3 region: CASSSMGGTEAFF. The CDR3, as DNA: TGTGCCAGCAGCTCGATGGGGGGCACTGAAGCTTTCTTT.

The chain couples TRBV5-1 to TRBJ1-1, with TRBD1 matching 8 bases. This CDR3 is built from 14 residues. Trimming at V came to 6 bases and at J to 4 bases, leaving 8 bases not matched to a gene. Germline values: CDR1 SGHRS, CDR2 YFSETQ. CDR3 region: CASTQSTGVTEAFF. CDR3 in DNA: TGCGCCAGCACCCAATCGACAGGGGTCACTGAAGCTTTCTTT.

This chain uses TRBV2 with TRBJ1-1; D possibly corresponds to TRBD1 (6 bases). Trimming removed 7 bases from V and 0 bases from J, with 15 bases in between. The CDR3 sequence is 15 residues long. Looked up from germline, CDR1 is SNHLY and CDR2 is FYNNEI. The CDR3 nucleotides read TGTGCCAGCAAGGGAACGGGACACCTGAACACTGAAGCTTTCTTT. This translates into CASKGTGHLNTEAFF.

In this sample, this clonotype turned up a few times. Here the CDR3 reads CASSFQTTGELFF. CDR3 DNA: TGTGCCAGCAGTTTTCAAACGACCGGGGAGCTGTTTTTT. The chain carries TRBV27 and TRBJ2-2; D unclear. With 3 bases removed from V and 5 bases from J, the gap between germline ends came to 7 bases. This CDR3 comprises 13 residues. CDR1 is MNHEY, CDR2 SMNVEV, per germline (reference sequence).